Following are 3 T cell receptor beta chains from one sample sequenced in a study of cytomegalovirus exposure and HLA in healthy donors. The protocol was immunoSEQ multiplex PCR, while the TCRdb copy is restricted to in-frame clones and leaves out a portion. Of 140,000 to 150,000 clones in the sample, 94% were seen once. The sequenced material came from PBMCs. The receptors stem from a man between 18 and 35 years old in good health and CMV-seropositive.

The genes are TRBV14 and TRBJ1-4; TRBD1 agrees at 12 bases. CDR3 length equals 17 residues. Losses at the gene ends were 3 bases for V and 0 bases for J; bases not matched to a gene: 2. The germline V gene encodes CDR1 SGHDN and CDR2 FVKESK. The CDR3 DNA reads as TGTGCCAGCAGCCAGGGACAGGGGGCGGCAACTAATGAAAAACTGTTTTTT. It is translated as CASSQGQGAATNEKLFF. Full variable domain (rest looked up from reference TRBV14 and TRBJ1-4): EAGVTQFPSHSVIEKGQTVTLRCDPISGHDNLYWYRRVMGKEIKFLLHFVKESKQDESGMPNNRFLAERTGGTYSTLKVQPAELEDSGVYFCASSQGQGAATNEKLFFGSGTQLSVL.

The chain joins TRBV5-1 to TRBJ2-7, with TRBD1 identical over 8 bases. Germline trimming cut 4 bases from V and 4 bases from J; bases unmatched to any gene: 4. The CDR3 is 13 amino acids. Germline CDR1 SGHRS, CDR2 YFSETQ. DNA for the CDR3: TGCGCCAGCAGCCTATACAGGGGGTACGAGCAGTACTTC. This translates into CASSLYRGYEQYF.

The chain recombines TRBV5-1 with TRBJ1-1, with 8 bases identical to TRBD1. Germline trimming cut 4 bases from V and 3 bases from J; bases unmatched to any gene: 5. The CDR3 has 14 amino acids. CDR1 is SGHRS and CDR2 is YFSETQ in the germline V gene. The CDR3 coding sequence is TGCGCCAGCAGCGGAACAGGGGGTGACACTGAAGCTTTCTTT. Protein product: CASSGTGGDTEAFF. Full variable domain (outside the CDR3, taken from reference TRBV5-1 and TRBJ1-1): KAGVTQTPRYLIKTRGQQVTLSCSPISGHRSVSWYQQTPGQGLQFLFEYFSETQRNKGNFPGRFSGRQFSNSRSEMNVSTLELGDSALYLCASSGTGGDTEAFFGQGTRLTVV.